This TCR beta chain was documented in a study of cytomegalovirus exposure and HLA in healthy donors (dated by TCRdb to 2016 to 2017). In the study overall: According to an earlier analysis of 550 to 700 of the donors, roughly 180 million T cells yielded over 100 million unique TCR beta sequences and more than 250 Gb of sequence data. The study used immunosequencing to profile the T cell repertoires of approximately 650 subjects and linked those repertoires to cytomegalovirus serostatus. A later analysis re-examined previously published TCR beta repertoires from roughly 720 donors and added high-resolution HLA genotyping to investigate patterns of TCR occurrence. To predict cytomegalovirus infection status, the study combined high-throughput TCR immunosequencing, statistical association of individual TCRs with disease status, and machine learning. The number of donors typed differed by locus, with about 629-630 for A, B, C, DRB1 and DQB1, roughly 520 for DQA1, over 600 for DPA1, and around 450 for DPB1. Rather than drawing on any new phenotypic data, the later analysis identified candidate immune exposures from TCR beta sequences and the way those sequences occurred across donors. Among 300 to 500 genotyped donors of the cohort, an average of approximately 200,000 unique TCR beta nucleotide sequences was sequenced per donor, of which 15% to 20% were non-productive. Donor age, sex, ethnicity and CMV serostatus were compiled alongside the repertoire data. All discovery cohort repertoires had been generated on a single sequencing platform. Both class I and class II loci were covered by HLA typing, at four-digit resolution. Four to six DR-DQ haplotypes were handled as single units for association and clustering, since linkage in the cohort was strong. A separate validation cohort of over a hundred different subjects was used in addition to the 666-subject first cohort. The aim of the study was to test whether cataloging public T cell receptors could identify signatures of past pathogen exposure. To decide whether each TCR beta V gene segment behaved as functional or pseudogenic, an earlier analysis of nearly 600 of the donors relied on high-throughput TCR beta sequencing. In a later genetic analysis, genome-wide SNP genotypes for about 55% of the roughly 700 donors were used, and that subset was treated as a discovery cohort. Of the roughly 400 genotyped donors, over 65% fell in the genetic ancestry cluster associated with self-reported Caucasian donors. Approximately 300 gigabases of sequencing data and around 80 million unique TCR sequences made up an early release that covered nearly 650 HLA-typed donors. On the study overall, not on this receptor specifically: Some IMGT-functional V segments, including TRBV6-2 and TRBV6-3, could not be distinguished by the 87-base-pair reads and were therefore excluded. Only TCR beta chains were sequenced in this cohort, and the absence of alpha or paired-chain data limited detectable features. A cluster of highly shared sequence variants was judged likely to be a technical artifact of the sequencing pipeline. When HLA alleles, especially DR and DQ, strongly co-occurred, attributing TCR associations to individual alleles was difficult. In vitro tests confirmed that a few of the cytomegalovirus-associated TCR beta chains recognize cytomegalovirus antigens. Compared with the 666-donor mean, donors in an Asian-associated ancestry cluster had fewer N-insertions in productive TCRs, according to a later genetic analysis. According to the authors, the approach could potentially be generalized to other disease states and immunological phenotypes. Cytomegalovirus status was reported to be diagnosed by the classifier with high specificity and sensitivity in both the original and validation cohorts. At a false discovery rate of 0.05, a later analysis linked 15,000 to 20,000 TCR beta sequences to specific HLA alleles. The only immune exposure information available for the cohort was CMV serostatus. Because HLA typing was missing for some donors at each locus, association tests included only the typed subset. Most TCR sequences were observed very rarely across donors, whereas some public TCRs were present in many individuals. A further reported finding was that TCR beta sequences accurately predicted the HLA-A and HLA-B alleles for most subjects in the first cohort. According to a later analysis, TCR association rates differed among HLA loci, with DRB1 alleles showing the most associated TCRs and HLA-C alleles showing the fewest. The study gave a list of under 200 TCR beta chains associated with cytomegalovirus. An earlier analysis of 450 to 750 of the donors showed that most TCR beta V segments appeared in productive rearrangements either about 87% or about 30% of the time, which broadly matched IMGT annotations. About 17 rarely observed V segments, including chromosome 9 orphons, were excluded from the earlier analysis of several hundred of the donors because counts were too low. In a later genetic analysis, a missense DCLRE1C variant was associated with V-gene and J-gene trimming of TCR beta chains, and the association was replicated in an independent cohort. According to a later analysis, parvovirus B19, influenza, CMV and Epstein-Barr virus appeared linked to several top co-occurrence clusters. Compared with equally common non-associated chains, HLA-associated TCR beta chains in a later analysis were more clonally expanded and had lower generation probabilities. Roughly uniform sequencing depth across donors was assumed in presence/absence analyses, although this assumption may not hold. Linkage disequilibrium might explain the correlated functional status among segregating V segments, but an unknown experimental factor could not be ruled out. A later analysis found that most CMV-associated TCR beta chains appeared HLA-restricted, with HLA associations seemingly driven largely by CMV exposure.

The CDR3 spans 14 residues, from the cysteine through the phenylalanine. Left in the record is the CDR3 DNA by itself, 42 bases read in frame from the first base. CDR1 and CDR2 are drawn from the germline V gene: SGHRS, YFSETQ. As regards this clone: Its binding antigen is unknown.

The cohort consisted of 670 or so healthy bone marrow donors. Cohort members were all nominally healthy when sampled, although unrecorded immune exposures were likely present. The donor tested CMV seronegative and was one of the 352 seronegative cohort members. Each donor provided a peripheral blood sample, and peripheral blood mononuclear cells were used for TCR beta sequencing. The Qiagen DNeasy Blood Extraction Kit was used to extract genomic DNA from the blood cell samples. The library was built by means of the immunoSEQ multiplex PCR assay. For the multiplex PCR, a mixture combining 60 forward primers for TCR Vbeta segments and 13 reverse primers for TCR Jbeta segments was used. The CDR3 region of rearranged TCR beta genes was amplified from genomic DNA with a multiplex PCR assay. On the Illumina HiSeq System, the amplified TCR beta libraries were sequenced as 87-base-pair reads. The study's processing was this. A later analysis tallied roughly 80 million unique TCR beta chains across the 640 or so repertoires, and roughly 11 million of those chains were shared by two or more donors. Raw reads were error-corrected and collapsed into unique sequences by a nearest-neighbor algorithm in which closely related sequences were merged to remove PCR and sequencing errors. Alignment of CDR3 sequences to IMGT reference sequences was used to assign V, D and J gene segments. For a sequence to be retained, at least a six-nucleotide match to both a V gene segment and a J gene segment was required. A rearrangement counted as productive if the CDR3 had no stop codons and remained in frame with V and J, and every other rearrangement counted as non-productive. Following IMGT convention, CDR3 was defined as the stretch from the second conserved V-encoded cysteine up to the conserved J-encoded phenylalanine. The earlier analysis of about 590 of the donors excluded sequences that lacked an unambiguous match to a single V gene segment. An earlier analysis of fewer than 750 of the donors called V segments functional above 56.7% productive rearrangements and segregating when the between-donor standard deviation exceeded 5%. A statistical classification framework was developed to diagnose cytomegalovirus status using the catalog of TCR beta chain sequences. In a later analysis, V and J genes were assigned by comparing TCR nucleotide sequences against IMGT/GENE-DB human TR gene sequences. The TCRdist pipeline was used in a later analysis to assign CDR3 sequences and most-parsimonious VDJ recombination scenarios. In a later analysis, each TCR beta chain was defined by its CDR3 amino acid sequence together with its V-gene family, and reads without a unique V-gene family were excluded. To address suspected cross-contamination and a sequencing artifact, a later analysis removed several hundred highly shared, low-generation-probability nucleotide sequences. For each public chain, a later analysis derived a clonal expansion index from normalized ranks of inferred template counts within each repertoire. Generation probabilities in a later analysis came from a VDJ recombination model fitted to out-of-frame rearrangements, and those results were checked against IGoR. In a later analysis, TCR-TCR, TCR-HLA and TCR-CMV co-occurrence was scored with hypergeometric tests, and a repertoire-size bias correction was applied to TCR pairs. A later analysis estimated false discovery rates by permuting HLA or CMV assignments 20 times. In a later analysis, co-occurring TCRs were grouped using DBSCAN, with TCRdist sequence similarity added in when clustering inside HLA-allele-positive subsets. Repertoires with fewer than 30,000 or more than 120,000 public chains, plus five repertoires with anomalous nucleotide sharing, were excluded from co-occurrence clustering. TCRdb provides this immuneACCESS table in a form limited to in-frame rearrangements. Some clones are lacking; in checked studies, under half of them reflect an unresolved V gene, and why the rest are absent is not known. The V and J calls and clone size are taken from that table; D and trimming were inferred from the DNA. This sample's clone table shows 150,000 to 200,000 clones. The ten largest clones capture approximately 2% of the sample.

Sequenced sample: PBMCs. The TCR was taken from a man younger than 45 in good health and CMV-seronegative. The sequence is built from TRBV5-1 and TRBJ2-5, with TRBD1 perhaps the D gene, on 5 matching bases. Gene TRBJ2-7 matches the end of the DNA better, so the J call may be wrong. The base sequence is TGCGCCAGCAGCTCCGGACAATACGGCGGCGAGCAGTACTTC. This is translated as CASSSGQYGGEQYF.